Here is one T cell receptor (beta chain) with its context. These data come from a study of blood T cell repertoires in COVID-19. Study-wide context: Donors in the United States, Italy and Spain gave samples during acute or convalescent COVID-19. The cDNA or gDNA used as material had been derived from T cells, B-cell-depleted T cells, or PBMCs.

CDR3 size: 16 residues. V was pared by 6 bases and J by 4 bases, with 8 bases of the junction left unmatched. Germline-derived CDR1 and CDR2 are SGHAT and FQNNGV. Under the authors' procedure: Estimated nucleated cell counts came from reference gene primer amplification. Assay used: immunoSEQ multiplex PCR; TCRdb lists only in-frame clones, some missing. The V and J calls and clone size were taken over from that table, and D and trimming were inferred from the DNA. The sample has about 400,000 clones; around nine tenths are singletons. The J gene is TRBJ2-6, the V gene TRBV11-2; 8 bases are a match to TRBD1. This clonotype was sampled from a human donor in a cohort sampled during active COVID-19. Sequences were obtained from peripheral blood. CDR3 coding DNA: TGTGCCAGCAGAACACCCAGGGGGCCCGGGGCCAACGTCCTGACTTTC. It is translated as CASRTPRGPGANVLTF.